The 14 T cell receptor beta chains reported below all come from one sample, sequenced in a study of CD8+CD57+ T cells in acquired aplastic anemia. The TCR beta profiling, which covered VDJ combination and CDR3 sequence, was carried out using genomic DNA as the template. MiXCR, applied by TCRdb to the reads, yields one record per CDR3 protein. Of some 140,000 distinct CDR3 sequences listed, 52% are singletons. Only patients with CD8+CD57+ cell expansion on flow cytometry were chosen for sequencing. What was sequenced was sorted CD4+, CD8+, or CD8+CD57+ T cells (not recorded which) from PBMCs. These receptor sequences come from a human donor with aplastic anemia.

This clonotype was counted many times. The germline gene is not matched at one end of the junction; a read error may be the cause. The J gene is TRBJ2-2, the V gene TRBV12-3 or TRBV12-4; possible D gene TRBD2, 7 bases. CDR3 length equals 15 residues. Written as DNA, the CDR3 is TGTGCCAGCAGTTTGGGCGGGGGCACCACCCGGGAGCTGTTTTTT. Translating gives CASSLGGGTTRELFF.

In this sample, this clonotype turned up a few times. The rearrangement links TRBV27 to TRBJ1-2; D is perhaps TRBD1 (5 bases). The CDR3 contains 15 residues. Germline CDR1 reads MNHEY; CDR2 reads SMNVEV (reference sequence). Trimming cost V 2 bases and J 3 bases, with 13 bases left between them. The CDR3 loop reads CASSLNPPGYYGYTF. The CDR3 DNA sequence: TGTGCCAGCAGTTTAAATCCGCCAGGGTACTATGGCTACACCTTC.

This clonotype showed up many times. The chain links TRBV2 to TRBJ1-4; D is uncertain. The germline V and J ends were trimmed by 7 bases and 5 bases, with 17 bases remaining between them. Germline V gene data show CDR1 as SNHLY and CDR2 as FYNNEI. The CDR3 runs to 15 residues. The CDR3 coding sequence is TGTGCCAGCATCCTTGGGCGAAAAGTCAATGAAAAACTGTTTTTT. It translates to CASILGRKVNEKLFF.

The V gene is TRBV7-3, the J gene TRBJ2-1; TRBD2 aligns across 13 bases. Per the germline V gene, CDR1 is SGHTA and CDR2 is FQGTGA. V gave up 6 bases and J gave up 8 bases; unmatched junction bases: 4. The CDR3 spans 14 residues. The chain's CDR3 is CASRFGLAGDEQFF. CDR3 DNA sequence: TGTGCCAGCAGGTTCGGACTAGCGGGAGATGAGCAGTTCTTC.

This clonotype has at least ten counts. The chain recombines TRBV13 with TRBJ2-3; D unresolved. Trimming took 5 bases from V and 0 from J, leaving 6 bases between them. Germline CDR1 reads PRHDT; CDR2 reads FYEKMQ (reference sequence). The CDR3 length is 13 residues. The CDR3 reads CASSSYSTDTQYF. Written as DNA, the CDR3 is TGTGCCAGCAGCAGCTACAGCACAGATACGCAGTATTTT.

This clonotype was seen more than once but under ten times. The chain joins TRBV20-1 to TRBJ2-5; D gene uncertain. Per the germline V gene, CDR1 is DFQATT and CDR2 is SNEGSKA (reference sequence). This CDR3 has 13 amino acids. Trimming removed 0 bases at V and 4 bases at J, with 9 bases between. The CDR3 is CSARESARETQYF. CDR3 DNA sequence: TGCAGTGCTAGAGAGTCAGCGAGAGAGACCCAGTACTTC.

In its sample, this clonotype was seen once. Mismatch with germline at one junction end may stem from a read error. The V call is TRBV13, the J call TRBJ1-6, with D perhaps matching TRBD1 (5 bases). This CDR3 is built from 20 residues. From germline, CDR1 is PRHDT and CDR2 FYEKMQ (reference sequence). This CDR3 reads CASSLSLGVGVSSYNSPLHF. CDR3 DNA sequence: TGTGCCAGCAGCTTATCATTAGGGGTGGGGGTGAGCTCCTATAATTCACCTCTCCACTTT.

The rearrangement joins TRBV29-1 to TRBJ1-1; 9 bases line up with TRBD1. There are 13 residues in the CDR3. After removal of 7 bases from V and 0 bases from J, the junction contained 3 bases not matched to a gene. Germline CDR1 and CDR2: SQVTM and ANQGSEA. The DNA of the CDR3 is TGCAGCGCCGACAGGGGGGTGAACACTGAAGCTTTCTTT. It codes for CSADRGVNTEAFF.

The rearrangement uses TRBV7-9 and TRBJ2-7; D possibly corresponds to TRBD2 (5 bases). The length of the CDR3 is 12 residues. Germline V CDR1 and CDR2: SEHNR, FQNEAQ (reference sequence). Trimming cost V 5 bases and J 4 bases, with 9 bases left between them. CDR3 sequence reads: CASSRTAYEQYF. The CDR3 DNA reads TGTGCCAGCAGCAGGACTGCATACGAGCAGTACTTC. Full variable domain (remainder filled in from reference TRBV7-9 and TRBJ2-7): DTGVSQNPRHKITKRGQNVTFRCDPISEHNRLYWYRQTLGQGPEFLTYFQNEAQLEKSRLLSDRFSAERPKGSFSTLEIQRTEQGDSAMYLCASSRTAYEQYFGPGTRLTVT.

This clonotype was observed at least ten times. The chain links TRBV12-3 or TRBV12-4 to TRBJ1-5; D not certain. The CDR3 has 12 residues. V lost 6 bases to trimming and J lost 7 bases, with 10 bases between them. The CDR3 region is CASSRWEQPQHF. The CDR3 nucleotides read TGTGCCAGCAGCCGCTGGGAACAGCCCCAGCATTTT.

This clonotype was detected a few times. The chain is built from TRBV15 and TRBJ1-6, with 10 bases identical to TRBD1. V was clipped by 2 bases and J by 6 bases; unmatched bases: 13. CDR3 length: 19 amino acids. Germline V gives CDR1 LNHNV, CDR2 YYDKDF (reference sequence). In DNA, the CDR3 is TGTGCCACCAGCAGATTCCTCGGTAGCCGGGACAGGGGTAATTCACCCCTCCACTTT. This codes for CATSRFLGSRDRGNSPLHF.

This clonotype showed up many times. The CDR3 DNA is TGTGCCAGCAGCCAAGGATCGGGGGCTGACACAGATACGCAGTATTTT. Encoded protein: CASSQGSGADTDTQYF. V usage is TRBV3-1 and J usage is TRBJ2-3; D may be TRBD1 or TRBD2 (6 bases each). V dropped 1 base and J dropped 2 bases, with 13 bases sitting between them. Germline CDR1 reads LGHDT; CDR2 reads YNNKEL (reference sequence). The CDR3 runs 16 residues.

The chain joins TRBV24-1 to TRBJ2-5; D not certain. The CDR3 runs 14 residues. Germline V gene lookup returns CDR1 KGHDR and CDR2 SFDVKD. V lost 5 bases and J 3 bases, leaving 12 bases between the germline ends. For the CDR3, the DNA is TGTGCCACCAGTGCGGTTGGCAGTGAAGAGACCCAGTACTTC. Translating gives CATSAVGSEETQYF.

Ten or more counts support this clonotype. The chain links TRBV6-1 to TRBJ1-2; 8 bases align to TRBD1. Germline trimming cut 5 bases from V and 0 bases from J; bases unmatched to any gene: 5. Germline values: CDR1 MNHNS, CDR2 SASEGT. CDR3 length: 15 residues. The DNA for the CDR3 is TGTGCCAGCAGTCCCCGGGACAGGACTAACTATGGCTACACCTTC. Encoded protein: CASSPRDRTNYGYTF.